These 24 T cell receptor beta chains share one sample of origin, sequenced in a study of long-term antiretroviral therapy in people with HIV. Assay version v3.0 of immunoSEQ was used, and it was run at survey level. Assay: immunoSEQ multiplex PCR; the TCRdb copy retains only in-frame clones and omits some. The sample holds about 30,000 clones, 75% to 95% seen once. The sequences come from unsorted PBMCs, collected 5.2 years after starting antiretroviral therapy. These receptors came from a woman in her thirties or forties with HIV.

J is TRBJ1-5 and V is TRBV2; tentative D call: TRBD1 (6 bases). The germline V gene encodes CDR1 SNHLY and CDR2 FYNNEI. V was clipped by 8 bases and J by 9 bases, with 20 bases between them. The CDR3 loop spans 14 amino acids. This CDR3 reads CASSSGGQAAPQHF. The CDR3 nucleotides read TGTGCCAGCTCCTCGGGGGGGCAAGCGGCGCCCCAGCATTTT.

The rearrangement joins TRBV27 to TRBJ1-1; 8 bases are shared with TRBD1. This CDR3 has 15 amino acids. CDR1 and CDR2 from the germline V gene are MNHEY and SMNVEV (reference sequence). With 5 bases clipped from V and 3 bases from J, the junction kept 8 bases outside the gene matches. CDR3 sequence: CASSLTGGIDTEAFF. DNA of the CDR3: TGTGCCAGCAGTCTAACAGGGGGAATAGACACTGAAGCTTTCTTT.

V is TRBV10-1 and J is TRBJ2-3, with 9 bases identical to TRBD1. Germline CDR1 WNHNN, CDR2 SYGVQD (reference sequence). The CDR3 is made up of 15 amino acids. V lost 4 bases and J lost 6; bases outside the gene matches: 8. Here the CDR3 DNA reads TGCGCCAGCAGTGGTCCCGGGACAGGGTCCGATACGCAGTATTTT. Its protein product is CASSGPGTGSDTQYF.

The chain couples TRBV25-1 to TRBJ1-2; TRBD1 matches 8 bases. CDR1 is MGHDK, CDR2 SYGVNS, per germline. This CDR3 spans 15 amino acids. The V gene end was trimmed by 2 bases and the J gene end by 6 bases; junction bases not matched to a gene: 8. CDR3 nucleotide sequence: TGTGCCAGCAGTGAACTTACAGGGGGAGGGGATGGCTACACCTTC. It encodes CASSELTGGGDGYTF.

V is TRBV27 and J is TRBJ2-1; possible D gene TRBD1, 6 bases. V was pared by 3 bases and J by 2 bases, with 11 bases between. The CDR3 runs 15 residues. CDR1 and CDR2 from the germline V gene are MNHEY and SMNVEV (reference sequence). The CDR3 coding sequence is TGTGCCAGCAGTTTTTCCGGACAGACCTACAATGAGCAGTTCTTC. This translates into CASSFSGQTYNEQFF.

This chain uses TRBV25-1 with TRBJ2-1, with a weak D call TRBD2 (6 bases). Germline CDR1 reads MGHDK; CDR2 reads SYGVNS. CDR3 size: 11 residues. The V end was cut by 4 bases, the J end by 11 bases, with 9 bases between. The CDR3 bases are TGTGCCAGCAGTGTCGGGGGTAAGCAGTTCTTC. Protein: CASSVGGKQFF.

The chain carries TRBV10-3 and TRBJ2-1, with 13 bases lining up with TRBD2. Unmatched junction bases numbered 0, after V lost 6 bases and J lost 7 bases. Germline loops: CDR1 ENHRY, CDR2 SYGVKD. CDR3 size: 13 residues. The CDR3 sequence is CAIRGLAGNEQFF. In DNA, the CDR3 is TGTGCCATCAGGGGACTAGCGGGGAATGAGCAGTTCTTC.

This rearrangement joins TRBV5-1 to TRBJ1-6; tentative D call: TRBD1 (5 bases). This CDR3 region has 15 residues. Looked up from germline, CDR1 is SGHRS and CDR2 is YFSETQ. V was pared by 0 bases and J by 7 bases, with 11 bases between. The CDR3 sequence is CASSLARRDNSPLHF. The CDR3 coding sequence is TGCGCCAGCAGCTTGGCGAGGCGGGACAATTCACCCCTCCACTTT.

CDR3 in amino acids: CASSSPTTGVLDTQYF. The CDR3, as DNA: TGTGCCAGTAGTAGCCCTACCACGGGAGTCTTAGATACGCAGTATTTT. The chain uses TRBV19 and TRBJ2-3; the D gene is possibly TRBD2 (6 bases). Trimming cost V 4 bases and J 5 bases, with 19 bases left between them. There are 16 residues in the CDR3. CDR1 is LNHDA and CDR2 is SQIVND in the germline V gene (reference sequence).

CDR3 residues: CASSESRSRGEQYF. DNA for the CDR3: TGCGCCAGCAGTGAAAGTCGGTCGCGGGGCGAGCAGTACTTC. The rearrangement joins TRBV10-1 to TRBJ2-7; weak D call: TRBD2 (6 bases). This CDR3 region has 14 residues. Trimming pared 3 bases from V and 6 bases from J, leaving 15 bases between. CDR1 is WNHNN and CDR2 is SYGVQD in the germline V gene (reference sequence).

This clone is medium-sized by share. This rearrangement joins TRBV12-5 to TRBJ2-2; D is undetermined. Between the trimmed V and J ends, which lost 3 bases and 0 bases, there was a span of 5 bases. CDR3 length: 14 amino acids. Germline V CDR1 and CDR2: LGHNT, FRNRAP. The CDR3 reads CASGFLANTGELFF. CDR3 coding DNA: TGTGCTAGTGGTTTCCTGGCGAACACCGGGGAGCTGTTTTTT.

For this clone: Distinct nucleotide sequences in the sample also encode this CDR3. This chain uses TRBV9 with TRBJ2-1, with unresolved D. The CDR3 consists of 13 residues. Trimming stripped 0 bases from V and 6 bases from J, with 7 bases between. Germline loops: CDR1 SGDLS, CDR2 YYNGEE. CDR3 sequence reads: CASSVGLGNEQFF. DNA of the CDR3: TGTGCCAGCAGCGTAGGGCTTGGCAATGAGCAGTTCTTC. Based on the CDR3 plus reference TRBV9 and TRBJ2-1, the full variable domain is DSGVTQTPKHLITATGQRVTLRCSPRSGDLSVYWYQQSLDQGLQFLIQYYNGEERAKGNILERFSAQQFPDLHSELNLSSLELGDSALYFCASSVGLGNEQFFGPGTRLTVL.

The gene calls are TRBV5-5 and TRBJ1-1; 9 bases align to TRBD1. CDR1 is SGHKS and CDR2 is YYEKEE in the germline V gene (reference sequence). This CDR3 contains 17 residues. Trimming at V came to 1 base and at J to 4 bases, leaving 11 bases not matched to a gene. The CDR3: CASSLRYLQGAGTEAFF. The CDR3 DNA reads as TGTGCCAGCAGCTTGCGGTATTTACAGGGGGCAGGCACTGAAGCTTTCTTT. Complete variable domain (other parts from reference TRBV5-5 and TRBJ1-1): DAGVTQSPTHLIKTRGQQVTLRCSPISGHKSVSWYQQVLGQGPQFIFQYYEKEERGRGNFPDRFSARQFPNYSSELNVNALLLGDSALYLCASSLRYLQGAGTEAFFGQGTRLTVV.

The V call is TRBV27, the J call TRBJ1-1; weak D call: TRBD1 (6 bases). The V gene's germline CDR1 is MNHEY and CDR2 SMNVEV (reference sequence). Trimming pared 2 bases from V and 7 bases from J, leaving 23 bases between. This CDR3 is built from 17 residues. CDR3 nucleotides: TGTGCCAGCAGTTTAAGTCCCCTTCGGGCAGGGGAGGATGAAGCTTTCTTT. This gives the protein CASSLSPLRAGEDEAFF.

This chain joins TRBV14 and TRBJ2-7, with 9 bases aligning to TRBD1. Germline CDR1 reads SGHDN; CDR2 reads FVKESK. Unmatched junction bases numbered 9, after V lost 4 bases and J lost 5 bases. The CDR3 loop spans 15 amino acids. As DNA, the CDR3 is TGTGCCAGCAGCCCCGGGACAGGGTCTTGGGACGAGCAGTACTTC. Residues: CASSPGTGSWDEQYF.

This rearrangement joins TRBV6-5 to TRBJ1-2; weak D call: TRBD1 (6 bases). The germline V and J ends were trimmed by 2 bases and 5 bases, with 9 bases remaining between them. From germline, CDR1 is MNHEY and CDR2 SVGAGI. The CDR3 covers 13 residues. The CDR3, as DNA: TGTGCCAGCAGTTACACAGGGATTTATGGCTACACCTTC. It is translated as CASSYTGIYGYTF.

The CDR3 DNA reads as TGTGCCAGCAGCTTAGATGCAGGGCTCCCAGCTCAGCCCCAGCATTTT. Translation: CASSLDAGLPAQPQHF. The chain joins TRBV7-2 to TRBJ1-5; D is perhaps TRBD1 (5 bases). The V end was cut by 1 base, the J end by 6 bases, with 16 bases between. Germline CDR1 is SGHTA and CDR2 is FQGNSA. The CDR3 spans 16 residues.

This clone was seen just once. CDR3 loop: CASSSGTSRDTDTQYF. The CDR3 coding sequence is TGTGCCAGCAGTTCTGGGACTAGCAGAGACACAGATACGCAGTATTTT. The chain is built from TRBV7-7 and TRBJ2-3; TRBD2 aligns across 9 bases. CDR3 length: 16 residues. The ends lost 6 bases at V and 2 bases at J; junction bases unmatched: 9. Germline CDR1 is SSHAT and CDR2 is FNYEAQ (reference sequence).

The chain uses TRBV5-6 and TRBJ1-2; the D gene is possibly TRBD1 (5 bases). The germline V gene has CDR1 SGHDT and CDR2 YYEEEE. Trimming left V 4 bases short and J 6 bases short, with 16 bases between. This CDR3 is 14 amino acids long. The CDR3 region is CASSLGTEFNGYTF. The CDR3 DNA reads as TGTGCCAGCAGCCTGGGGACGGAGTTTAATGGCTACACCTTC.

J is TRBJ1-5 and V is TRBV2; the D is unclear. V lost 7 bases, J lost 0 bases, and 7 bases lay in between. The V gene's germline CDR1 is SNHLY and CDR2 FYNNEI. This CDR3 spans 13 amino acids. The CDR3 nucleotides read TGTGCCAGCAAGGCGGATAGCAATCAGCCCCAGCATTTT. Residues: CASKADSNQPQHF.

The chain is built from TRBV6-1 and TRBJ1-3; D might be TRBD1 (5 bases). Germline CDR1 reads MNHNS; CDR2 reads SASEGT. The CDR3 runs to 16 residues. Trimming took 3 bases from V and 0 from J, leaving 12 bases between them. This chain's CDR3 is CASSDKGAGSGNTIYF. In DNA, the CDR3 is TGTGCCAGCAGTGACAAAGGGGCGGGCTCTGGAAACACCATATATTTT.

The chain is built from TRBV5-6 and TRBJ1-6, with D possibly matching TRBD1 (6 bases). This CDR3 region has 16 residues. Looked up from germline, CDR1 is SGHDT and CDR2 is YYEEEE. Trimming stripped 1 base from V and 7 bases from J, with 15 bases between. The CDR3 nucleotides are TGTGCCAGCAGCTTGTACAGGGCAGGGGCGAATTCACCCCTCCACTTT. This translates into CASSLYRAGANSPLHF.

V gene TRBV5-4 combines with J gene TRBJ2-3; 7 bases fit TRBD2. This CDR3 has 15 amino acids. In germline, CDR1 is SGHNT, CDR2 YYREEE (reference sequence). Losses at the gene ends were 1 base for V and 2 bases for J; bases not matched to a gene: 4. For the CDR3, the DNA is TGTGCCAGCAGCTTGAGGCTAGCGGACACAGATACGCAGTATTTT. Translated, it gives CASSLRLADTDTQYF.

This chain joins TRBV11-1 and TRBJ1-1, with D possibly matching TRBD1 (5 bases). CDR3 size: 13 residues. Germline assignment: CDR1 SGHAT and CDR2 FQDESV (reference sequence). V was shortened by 5 bases and J by 1 base, with 8 bases between the two germline ends. DNA of the CDR3: TGTGCCAGCAGCCCAACAGGGAACACTGAAGCTTTCTTT. Translation gives CASSPTGNTEAFF. Full variable domain (remainder filled in from reference TRBV11-1 and TRBJ1-1): EAEVAQSPRYKITEKSQAVAFWCDPISGHATLYWYRQILGQGPELLVQFQDESVVDDSQLPKDRFSAERLKGVDSTLKIQPAELGDSAMYLCASSPTGNTEAFFGQGTRLTVV.